This passage covers 12 T cell receptor beta chains from one sample sequenced in a study of cytomegalovirus exposure and HLA in healthy donors (TCRdb year 2017). Preparation of the library involved the immunoSEQ multiplex PCR assay. For the multiplex PCR, a mixture combining 60 forward primers for TCR Vbeta segments and 13 reverse primers for TCR Jbeta segments was used. TCRdb's version of the immuneACCESS table is confined to in-frame rearrangements and falls short of the full clone set. An unresolved V gene accounts for under half of the shortfall where checked; the remainder is of unknown origin. The sample records 150,000 to 200,000 clones, about three quarters of which are singletons. The ten largest make up around 0.71% of the sample. The specimen was PBMCs. The receptor set was obtained from a female donor in good health and CMV-seronegative.

The chain uses TRBV5-4 and TRBJ1-1; 8 bases agree with TRBD1. With 5 bases clipped from V and 4 bases from J, the junction kept 7 bases outside the gene matches. Per germline, CDR1 SGHNT and CDR2 YYREEE (reference sequence). The CDR3 consists of 14 residues. CDR3 protein: CASRHTGTGTEAFF. For the CDR3, the DNA is TGTGCCAGCAGACATACAGGGACAGGCACTGAAGCTTTCTTT.

CDR3 protein: CASRVSGGGRIYGYTF. The DNA of the CDR3 is TGTGCCAGCAGAGTATCCGGGGGTGGCAGGATTTATGGCTACACCTTC. This rearrangement joins TRBV7-9 to TRBJ1-2; tentative D call: TRBD1 (5 bases). Germline loops: CDR1 SEHNR, CDR2 FQNEAQ (reference sequence). The ends were cut back, 6 bases at V and 5 bases at J, with 22 bases in the middle. The CDR3 length is 16 residues.

The CDR3 spells CASSTGFYGYTF. DNA for the CDR3: TGTGCCAGCAGTACGGGGTTTTATGGCTACACCTTC. The chain recombines TRBV28 with TRBJ1-2, with D unclear. CDR1 MDHEN and CDR2 SYDVKM come from the germline V gene. This CDR3 has 12 amino acids. Trimming cost V 5 bases and J 5 bases, with 9 bases left between them.

This chain joins TRBV27 and TRBJ2-1, with TRBD2 as a possible D gene (6 bases). The CDR3 totals 16 residues. Germline V CDR1 and CDR2: MNHEY, SMNVEV (reference sequence). V was clipped by 5 bases and J by 4 bases, with 18 bases between them. CDR3 in amino acids: CASSPTTLRGYNEQFF. DNA of the CDR3: TGTGCCAGCAGTCCAACGACTTTGCGGGGATACAATGAGCAGTTCTTC.

This clone occurred a few times. The junction differs from germline at one of its ends, possibly a read error. The V call is TRBV7-7, the J call TRBJ2-5, with 12 bases aligning to TRBD2. The DNA end is more similar to TRBJ2-7, so the J call may be wrong. The CDR3 is made up of 17 amino acids. Germline CDR1 reads SSHAT; CDR2 reads FNYEAQ (reference sequence). This CDR3 is CASSDTPGLAGSYEQYF. CDR3 DNA sequence: TGTGCTAGCAGCGACACGCCGGGACTAGCGGGCTCCTACGAGCAGTACTTC.

The chain uses TRBV6-5 and TRBJ2-3, with TRBD2 matching over 7 bases. After removal of 10 bases from V and 8 bases from J, the junction contained 9 bases not matched to a gene. The germline gives CDR1 MNHEY, CDR2 SVGAGI. There are 12 residues in the CDR3. CDR3 nucleotide sequence: TGTGCCACGAGACTAGCCGGGGGTACGCAGTATTTT. Translating it yields CATRLAGGTQYF.

V is TRBV7-3 and J is TRBJ2-1; 8 bases align to TRBD1. Germline values: CDR1 SGHTA, CDR2 FQGTGA. The length of the CDR3 is 15 residues. The J segment lost 4 bases and the V segment lost 3 bases, leaving 5 bases of the junction unmatched. In DNA, the CDR3 is TGTGCCAGCAGCTTCGGACAGGGTCCTTACAATGAGCAGTTCTTC. This translates into CASSFGQGPYNEQFF.

The rearrangement uses TRBV7-3 and TRBJ2-7; 8 nucleotides align to TRBD1. CDR3 length: 15 residues. Germline CDR1 SGHTA, CDR2 FQGTGA. V lost 2 bases, J lost 5 bases, and 8 bases stayed unmatched. CDR3 nucleotide sequence: TGTGCCAGCAGCTTACAGGCGACAGGGGTCAACGAGCAGTACTTC. This translates into CASSLQATGVNEQYF.

The V call is TRBV5-1, the J call TRBJ1-4; possible D gene TRBD1, 6 bases. Germline CDR1 and CDR2: SGHRS and YFSETQ. The CDR3 sequence is 14 residues long. Trimming left V 5 bases short and J 4 bases short, with 12 bases between. CDR3 bases: TGCGCCAGCAGGGTACAGGGCTTTAATGAAAAACTGTTTTTT. This codes for CASRVQGFNEKLFF.

The CDR3 loop reads CASSPTRGVDSPLHF. The CDR3 nucleotides are TGTGCCAGCAGTCCGACCAGGGGGGTTGATTCACCCCTCCACTTT. The V gene is TRBV28, the J gene TRBJ1-6; 7 nucleotides line up with TRBD1. The J segment lost 8 bases and the V segment lost 5 bases, leaving 9 bases of the junction unmatched. Germline V CDR1 and CDR2: MDHEN, SYDVKM. The CDR3 has 15 residues.

In this sample, this clone turned up once. The chain couples TRBV5-8 to TRBJ2-2; 8 bases fit TRBD2. The germline V gene has CDR1 SGHTS and CDR2 YDEGEE. V lost 2 bases to trimming and J lost 0 bases; unmatched junction nucleotides: 3. The CDR3 extends over 16 amino acids. The CDR3 is CASSFQAGANTGELFF. The CDR3 DNA reads TGTGCCAGCAGCTTCCAAGCGGGAGCGAACACCGGGGAGCTGTTTTTT.

The genes are TRBV13 and TRBJ2-7; D perhaps matches TRBD1 (5 bases). The CDR3 sequence is 14 residues long. V was pared by 5 bases and J by 3 bases, with 14 bases between. Germline CDR1 is PRHDT and CDR2 is FYEKMQ (reference sequence). CDR3 sequence: CASSPFPDSYEQYF. The CDR3 coding sequence is TGTGCCAGCAGCCCATTTCCAGACAGCTACGAGCAGTACTTC.